These T cell receptor beta chains were read from a single sample in a study of blood T cell repertoires in COVID-19. Some clones are missing from TCRdb's copy, which holds only in-frame ones; the method was immunoSEQ multiplex PCR. The table shows fewer than 200,000 clones, with under 90% occurring only once. The sample taken for sequencing was peripheral blood. These receptors were collected from a human donor in a cohort sampled during active COVID-19. The CDR3 runs from the conserved cysteine through the conserved F or W. A clone size is listed for some rows: how often the clone was seen (once, few, many), or a class if it is expanded.

v_call	clone_size	j_call	cdr3_aa
TRBV3-1/TRBV3-2	NA	TRBJ2-1	CASSQWGGHLNEQFF
TRBV6-5	NA	TRBJ1-2	CASRGTANYGYTF
TRBV10-2	NA	TRBJ1-2	CASNPLTGLNGYTF
TRBV20-1	NA	TRBJ1-1	CSATFNTEAFF
TRBV19	NA	TRBJ1-2	CASRKADNYGYTF
TRBV18	NA	TRBJ1-1	CASSPQGAWTEAFF
TRBV19	NA	TRBJ2-3	CASSLLAGGTDTQYF
TRBV2	NA	TRBJ1-4	CASSGPDRKEGLNEKLFF
TRBV2	NA	TRBJ1-1	CASGWDRNTEAFF
TRBV19	NA	TRBJ2-2	CASTLASGGGPGELFF
TRBV2	NA	TRBJ1-5	CASSLGVFGTGDSYSNQPQHF
TRBV19	NA	TRBJ2-7	CATRDRGSYEQYF
TRBV23-1	NA	TRBJ1-6	CASSQSPPEQGREAPLHF
TRBV27	NA	TRBJ2-7	CASSFFGTGSYEQYF
TRBV3-1/TRBV3-2	few	TRBJ2-7	CASSQVFRTAGYEQYF
TRBV6-5	NA	TRBJ2-5	CASSTRTDLQETQYF
TRBV5-6	NA	TRBJ2-1	CASSTGGPGNEQFF
TRBV27	NA	TRBJ1-1	CASSFSTSGTEAFF
TRBV19	once	TRBJ2-7	CASSPRGTSGEEEQYF
TRBV27	NA	TRBJ1-6	CASGGVSSPLHF
TRBV29-1	NA	TRBJ1-2	CSVSGNYGYTF
TRBV5-1	NA	TRBJ2-3	CASSLSQDTDTQYF
TRBV3-1/TRBV3-2	few	TRBJ2-1	CASSPLNRAHEQFF
TRBV24-1	once	TRBJ1-6	CATSDSGKKRSSYNSPLHF
TRBV24-1	NA	TRBJ1-2	CATSDLGVTGRDYGYTF
TRBV2	NA	TRBJ1-2	CASGPNREGTDGYTF